Below, 27 T cell receptor beta chains from the same sample are listed, as sequenced in a study of OX40 agonist ivuxolimab in advanced cancers. Sequenced by immunoSEQ multiplex PCR; TCRdb stores in-frame clones only, minus some. The sample has some 95,000 clones, 80% to 90% seen once. The sequencing used CD4+ or CD8+ T cells sorted from blood, collected in a trial of the OX40 agonist ivuxolimab. The receptor source for this set is an adult with an advanced solid tumor such as melanoma, head and neck, liver or kidney cancer.

The chain carries TRBV29-1 and TRBJ1-2; 7 bases agree with TRBD1. Germline CDR1 SQVTM, CDR2 ANQGSEA. With 0 bases clipped from V and 7 bases from J, the junction kept 8 bases outside the gene matches. The CDR3 consists of 14 residues. The CDR3 here is CSVEDRQGWRGYTF. For the CDR3, the DNA is TGCAGCGTTGAAGACCGACAGGGATGGCGTGGCTACACCTTC.

This chain connects TRBV5-1 to TRBJ1-2; 11 bases match TRBD1. V lost 4 bases to trimming and J lost 5 bases; unmatched junction nucleotides: 4. In germline, CDR1 is SGHRS, CDR2 YFSETQ. This CDR3 contains 14 residues. CDR3 sequence: CASSQGTGGYGYTF. The CDR3, as DNA: TGCGCCAGCAGCCAGGGGACAGGGGGATATGGCTACACCTTC.

The chain uses TRBV11-2 and TRBJ2-3; D may correspond to TRBD1 or TRBD2 (5 bases each). This CDR3 contains 13 residues. With 7 bases removed from V and 3 bases from J, the gap between germline ends came to 11 bases. The germline V gene encodes CDR1 SGHAT and CDR2 FQNNGV. Written as DNA, the CDR3 is TGTGCCAGCACGAGGGGAGTTACAGATACGCAGTATTTT. Translation gives CASTRGVTDTQYF.

This rearrangement joins TRBV9 to TRBJ2-1; D is possibly TRBD2 (7 bases). The germline V gene has CDR1 SGDLS and CDR2 YYNGEE. V lost 2 bases and J 4 bases, leaving 16 bases between the germline ends. The CDR3 has 16 residues. The CDR3 here is CASSVGGLADYNEQFF. The DNA for the CDR3 is TGTGCCAGCAGCGTTGGGGGGCTAGCGGATTACAATGAGCAGTTCTTC.

To note about this clone: Other DNA variants within this sample encode the same CDR3. The chain couples TRBV6-1 to TRBJ2-7, with TRBD2 matching over 13 bases. The germline gives CDR1 MNHNS, CDR2 SASEGT. V gave up 3 bases and J gave up 7 bases; unmatched junction bases: 3. The CDR3 has 14 amino acids. The CDR3 DNA sequence: TGTGCCAGCAGTGAGCCGGGACTAGCGGGGGAGCAGTACGTC. Its translation: CASSEPGLAGEQYV.

This chain uses TRBV7-3 with TRBJ2-1; D gene unclear. The germline V and J ends were trimmed by 2 bases and 6 bases, with 11 bases remaining between them. Germline V gene lookup returns CDR1 SGHTA and CDR2 FQGTGA. The CDR3 extends over 14 amino acids. The CDR3 nucleotides are TGTGCCAGCAGCTTAGCTGGTACGAGCAATGAGCAGTTCTTC. Translation: CASSLAGTSNEQFF.

This chain connects TRBV6-5 to TRBJ1-3; D not certain. V was pared by 7 bases and J by 0 bases, with 7 bases between. The CDR3 length is 13 residues. From germline, CDR1 is MNHEY and CDR2 SVGAGI. CDR3 DNA: TGTGCCAGCACTCGGGGCTCTGGAAACACCATATATTTT. This encodes CASTRGSGNTIYF.

This clone was observed once. The rearrangement uses TRBV29-1 and TRBJ2-2; unclear D gene. The V end lost 3 bases, the J end lost 2 bases, and 7 bases lay between the germline ends. Germline CDR1 SQVTM, CDR2 ANQGSEA. The CDR3 length is 13 residues. The CDR3 nucleotides read TGCAGCGTTGAGCCAGATAACACCGGGGAGCTGTTTTTT. This encodes CSVEPDNTGELFF.

The J gene is TRBJ2-1, the V gene TRBV18; 8 positions agree with TRBD2. V was pared by 5 bases and J by 7 bases, with 7 bases of the junction left unmatched. Germline loops: CDR1 KGHSH, CDR2 LQKENI. The CDR3 length is 14 residues. The CDR3 nucleotides are TGTGCCAGCTCAGAAGCGGGAGAAGGTAATGAGCAGTTCTTC. Translation gives CASSEAGEGNEQFF.

This clone was seen only once. The V and J genes are TRBV7-9 and TRBJ2-2, with 10 bases that match TRBD1. The J segment lost 6 bases and the V segment lost 6 bases, leaving 7 bases of the junction unmatched. This CDR3 is 15 amino acids long. Germline CDR1 is SEHNR and CDR2 is FQNEAQ (reference sequence). The CDR3 DNA reads TGTGCCAGCAGTCCCAGCGGACAGGGGGCCGGGGAGCTGTTTTTT. Translation: CASSPSGQGAGELFF.

This sequence joins TRBV5-1 and TRBJ1-1, with D uncertain. The V gene lost 0 bases and the J gene lost 1 base, with 7 bases spanning the gap. The length of the CDR3 is 14 residues. Germline CDR1 reads SGHRS; CDR2 reads YFSETQ. CDR3 coding DNA: TGCGCCAGCAGCTTGGGACACCAGAACACTGAAGCTTTCTTT. This sequence encodes CASSLGHQNTEAFF.

This clone came up once. The rearrangement links TRBV6-6 to TRBJ2-7; TRBD2 is a possible D gene (6 bases). The V gene lost 6 bases and the J gene lost 6 bases, with 21 bases spanning the gap. The germline CDR1 and CDR2 sequences are MNHNY and SVGAGI (reference sequence). The CDR3 runs to 15 residues. CDR3 amino acids: CASRQGGGSPLEQYF. The CDR3 DNA is TGTGCCAGCAGGCAGGGAGGAGGGAGCCCCCTCGAGCAGTACTTC.

The chain carries TRBV7-2 and TRBJ2-5; D might be TRBD1 (5 bases). The CDR3 runs 15 residues. Trimming pared 8 bases from V and 5 bases from J, leaving 21 bases between. CDR1 is SGHTA, CDR2 FQGNSA, per germline. CDR3 protein: CASASDQGFRETQYF. The CDR3 nucleotides are TGTGCCAGCGCCTCCGACCAGGGTTTCCGCGAGACCCAGTACTTC.

This clone has a single count. This sequence joins TRBV18 and TRBJ2-1; TRBD2 might be the D (6 bases). The CDR3 totals 15 residues. In germline, CDR1 is KGHSH, CDR2 LQKENI. Trimming cost V 5 bases and J 6 bases, with 17 bases left between them. In nucleotides, the CDR3 is TGTGCCAGCTCATTACAGGAGTTGGGGGGCAATGAGCAGTTCTTC. Translated: CASSLQELGGNEQFF.

This chain joins TRBV7-3 and TRBJ2-3, with a possible D match to TRBD2 (6 bases). The CDR3 spans 14 residues. Germline CDR1 and CDR2: SGHTA and FQGTGA. V was trimmed by 3 bases and J by 3 bases, leaving 10 bases between them. CDR3 nucleotide sequence: TGTGCCAGCAGCTTGGCGACTAGTACAGATACGCAGTATTTT. It codes for CASSLATSTDTQYF.

The chain has TRBV19 and TRBJ2-5, with 7 bases aligning to TRBD1. The CDR3 runs 14 residues. The V gene end was trimmed by 5 bases and the J gene end by 4 bases; junction bases not matched to a gene: 7. Germline lookup yields CDR1 LNHDA and CDR2 SQIVND (reference sequence). CDR3 region: CASSPTGAGETQYF. In DNA form, the CDR3 reads TGTGCCAGTAGTCCCACAGGGGCGGGAGAGACCCAGTACTTC.

The chain links TRBV27 to TRBJ1-1; no reliable D call. Germline V lookup: CDR1 MNHEY, CDR2 SMNVEV (reference sequence). This CDR3 is 14 amino acids long. V was cut by 2 bases and J by 5 bases, with 12 bases left in between. The CDR3 protein is CASSLNGRGTEAFF. The CDR3 DNA follows: TGTGCCAGCAGTTTAAACGGCCGAGGAACTGAAGCTTTCTTT.

V is TRBV19 and J is TRBJ1-5; D is perhaps TRBD1 (5 bases). Trimming took off 7 bases at V and 5 bases at J, with 15 bases between the two ends. CDR3 length: 14 amino acids. Per the germline V gene, CDR1 is LNHDA and CDR2 is SQIVND (reference sequence). The CDR3 sequence is CASNPDSTHQPQHF. CDR3 sequence (DNA): TGTGCCAGTAACCCAGACAGCACCCATCAGCCCCAGCATTTT.

The V and J genes are TRBV20-1 and TRBJ2-1, with D perhaps TRBD1 (5 bases). Germline V lookup: CDR1 DFQATT, CDR2 SNEGSKA (reference sequence). V gave up 3 bases and J gave up 8 bases, with 8 bases separating them. The CDR3 consists of 11 residues. Here the CDR3 DNA reads TGCAGTGCTAGTTTAGGGGATGAGCAGTTCTTC. Translated: CSASLGDEQFF.

This rearrangement joins TRBV27 to TRBJ2-6; 9 bases are shared with TRBD1. V was pared by 5 bases and J by 0 bases, with 20 bases of the junction left unmatched. The CDR3 is made up of 22 amino acids. CDR1 is MNHEY, CDR2 SMNVEV, per germline (reference sequence). CDR3 amino acids: CASSPFTGGGWHSRSGANVLTF. The CDR3 DNA reads TGTGCCAGCAGTCCTTTCACAGGGGGCGGTTGGCACTCTCGCTCTGGGGCCAACGTCCTGACTTTC.

The genes are TRBV7-6 and TRBJ2-2, with 10 bases lining up with TRBD1. Germline loops: CDR1 SGHVS, CDR2 FNYEAQ. J gave up 4 bases and V 4 bases, and 3 bases lay outside the gene matches. The CDR3 totals 15 residues. DNA of the CDR3: TGTGCCAGCAGCTCGACAGGGGGCGGCACCGGGGAGCTGTTTTTT. This translates into CASSSTGGGTGELFF.

This chain uses TRBV6-1 with TRBJ1-4, with TRBD1 as a possible D gene (5 bases). V lost 1 base to trimming and J lost 11 bases, with 23 bases between them. Per germline, CDR1 MNHNS and CDR2 SASEGT. This CDR3 is 17 amino acids long. In DNA form, the CDR3 reads TGTGCCAGCAGTGAAGAAGGGGCATTCCCATTTAATTCTAAACTGTTTTTT. It yields the protein CASSEEGAFPFNSKLFF.

The count of this clone is one. The V gene is TRBV18, the J gene TRBJ2-1, with 7 bases fitting TRBD2. Germline V gene lookup returns CDR1 KGHSH and CDR2 LQKENI. J was trimmed by 5 bases and V by 1 base; bases with no gene match: 5. CDR3 length equals 15 residues. The CDR3 here is CASSPRGGTNNEQFF. CDR3 bases: TGTGCCAGCTCACCACGGGGTGGGACTAACAATGAGCAGTTCTTC.

This chain uses TRBV30 with TRBJ1-2; no clear D gene. Germline CDR1 is GTSNPN and CDR2 is SVGIG (reference sequence). This CDR3 contains 12 residues. Deletions cut 2 bases from V and 2 bases from J, with 6 bases between. The chain's CDR3 is CAWSTGNYGYTF. CDR3 nucleotide sequence: TGTGCCTGGAGTACCGGGAACTATGGCTACACCTTC.

The rearrangement joins TRBV7-9 to TRBJ2-1; no clear D. Germline V CDR1 and CDR2: SEHNR, FQNEAQ (reference sequence). The CDR3 runs to 12 residues. Trimming pared 5 bases from V and 15 bases from J, leaving 17 bases between. CDR3 coding DNA: TGTGCCAGCAGCCTAGTAGGACCCACGGCGTTCTTC. It translates to CASSLVGPTAFF.

The V and J genes are TRBV7-2 and TRBJ1-1; D might be TRBD1 (5 bases). The ends were cut back, 1 base at V and 0 bases at J, with 12 bases in the middle. Germline lookup yields CDR1 SGHTA and CDR2 FQGNSA. The CDR3 covers 16 residues. The CDR3 bases are TGTGCCAGCAGCTTAGGAGGGGTAGGTATGAACACTGAAGCTTTCTTT. Its translation is CASSLGGVGMNTEAFF.

The chain has TRBV19 and TRBJ1-2, with a possible D match to TRBD1 (6 bases). Germline V gene sequence: CDR1 LNHDA, CDR2 SQIVND (reference sequence). The CDR3 has 14 amino acids. Trimming took 5 bases from V and 5 from J, leaving 15 bases between them. The CDR3 region is CASSLLLQGYGYTF. As DNA, the CDR3 is TGTGCCAGTAGTTTACTCTTACAGGGTTATGGCTACACCTTC. Looking up the rest from reference TRBV19 and TRBJ1-2 gives the full variable domain: DGGITQSPKYLFRKEGQNVTLSCEQNLNHDAMYWYRQDPGQGLRLIYYSQIVNDFQKGDIAEGYSVSREKKESFPLTVTSAQKNPTAFYLCASSLLLQGYGYTFGSGTRLTVV.